This entry concerns a single T cell receptor beta chain. Its matching antigen is unknown. Germline values: CDR1 WSHSY, CDR2 SAAADI. This CDR3 contains 16 residues. Trimming cost V 8 bases and J 0 bases; bases outside gene matches: 8. The sample is drawn from a study of T cells in localized non-small cell lung cancer. Study outcomes and limitations: Out of the top 100 tumor clones, a median around 57 were seen in adjacent lung. The study sequenced only one region of the tumor. As a result, intratumor heterogeneity could not be excluded and remains possible. Greater blood T cell density accompanied longer overall survival. Measurement of T cell clonality placed uninvolved adjacent lung highest, above the level in tumor.

The method was immunoSEQ multiplex PCR; TCRdb's version includes in-frame clones alone and lacks a portion of them. The table shows some 30,000 clones, with 78% occurring only once. This chain connects TRBV10-2 to TRBJ2-3; TRBD2 matches 10 bases. This material consisted of peripheral blood, taken before any cancer treatment. This clonotype was obtained from a male donor at least 60 years old with stage II squamous cell lung carcinoma. CDR3 bases: TGCGCCAGCGCCCAGGGACTAGCGTTTAGCACAGATACGCAGTATTTT. Protein: CASAQGLAFSTDTQYF.